These T cell receptor beta chains were read from a single sample in a study of blood T cell repertoires in COVID-19. The method was immunoSEQ multiplex PCR; TCRdb's version includes in-frame clones alone and lacks a portion of them. This sample has 280,000 or so clones, with 70% to 90% found just once. The sequenced material came from PBMCs or T cells enriched from blood (not recorded which). The receptors come from a woman aged 35 to 49 who had recovered from COVID-19. Both conserved end residues are part of each CDR3. The D gene is left open where the match is weak. Clone sizes are given selectively: once, few, many, or a class where the clone is expanded.

J gene | V gene | clone size | D gene | CDR3 DNA | CDR3 protein
TRBJ2-3 | TRBV7-3 | . | TRBD1 | TGTGCCAGCAGCCGAGGGGGCCCGGATACGCAGTATTTT | CASSRGGPDTQYF
TRBJ1-6 | TRBV30 | . | . | TGTGCCTGGAGTGTACCGTATACCACTAGCGATTCACCCCTCCACTTT | CAWSVPYTTSDSPLHF
TRBJ2-5 | TRBV19 | few | . | TGTGCCAGTAGCGACTGGAGCCAAGAGACCCAGTACTTC | CASSDWSQETQYF
TRBJ1-1 | TRBV28 | once | TRBD1 | TGTGCCAGCAGTTGGGTACAGGGGTTCACTGAAGCTTTCTTT | CASSWVQGFTEAFF
TRBJ1-5 | TRBV28 | . | . | TGTGCCAGCAGGCAAAGGACCCCCGGGGAGAGCAATCAGCCCCAGCATTTT | CASRQRTPGESNQPQHF
TRBJ2-3 | TRBV7-8 | . | . | TGTGCCAGCAGCTTTGGGCTTAGCACAGATACGCAGTATTTT | CASSFGLSTDTQYF
TRBJ2-1 | TRBV29-1 | . | . | TGCAGCGTTGACTTAGAGGATCCCAATGAGCAGTTCTTC | CSVDLEDPNEQFF
TRBJ2-5 | TRBV3-1/TRBV3-2 | . | TRBD1 | TGTGCCAGCAGCCACGGATCCGGGACAGGGCTTGAGACCCAGTACTTC | CASSHGSGTGLETQYF
TRBJ1-4 | TRBV28 | . | . | TGTGCCAGCAGTCAGCAGGGTTTAGGAAAACTGTTTTTT | CASSQQGLGKLFF
TRBJ2-5 | TRBV5-1 | . | TRBD1 | TGCGCCAGCAGCTTGGAAGGGACAGTCCAAGAGACCCAGTACTTC | CASSLEGTVQETQYF
TRBJ2-3 | TRBV7-6 | . | . | TGTGCCAGCAGCTTAACCCCCCCCTCCTGGTCGGTCCGCTCTAGCACAGATACGCAGTATTTT | CASSLTPPSWSVRSSTDTQYF
TRBJ1-1 | TRBV19 | . | TRBD1 | TGTGCCAGTAGTATCGGACAGGGGAGCACTGAAGCTTTCTTT | CASSIGQGSTEAFF
TRBJ2-7 | TRBV28 | . | TRBD1 | TGTGCCAGCAACCCTGCGGGACAGGGCAGGTACGAGCAGTACTTC | CASNPAGQGRYEQYF
TRBJ2-2 | TRBV4-3 | . | TRBD1 | TGCGCCAGCAGCCAGACGACAGGGGCGAACACCGGGGAGCTGTTTTTT | CASSQTTGANTGELFF
TRBJ1-5 | TRBV5-4 | once | TRBD1 | TGTGCCAGCAGCCTGGGACAGGGAAATAGCAATCAGCCCCAGCATTTT | CASSLGQGNSNQPQHF
TRBJ2-2 | TRBV19 | once | . | TGTGCCAGTAACGAGAGGGCCGGGGAGCTGTTTTTT | CASNERAGELFF
TRBJ2-4 | TRBV6-5 | . | . | TGTGCCAGCAGCCTCCTCGGACAGGAGGGGAACATTCAGTACTTC | CASSLLGQEGNIQYF
TRBJ1-2 | TRBV6-2/TRBV6-3 | . | . | TGTGCCAGCAGTTCTATTCTAGGGGGCTATGGCTACACCTTC | CASSSILGGYGYTF
TRBJ1-2 | TRBV5-1 | . | . | TGCGCCAGCAGTATAGGGGATAACTATGGCTACACCTTC | CASSIGDNYGYTF
TRBJ2-2 | TRBV11-3 | . | TRBD2 | TGTGCCAGCAGCTTACATCGGCTAGCGGGAGCCGGGGAGCTGTTTTTT | CASSLHRLAGAGELFF
TRBJ1-2 | TRBV28 | . | . | TGTGCCAGCCTTGGAGCCCGTACCTACACCTTC | CASLGARTYTF
TRBJ2-3 | TRBV7-2 | . | TRBD1 | TGTGCCAGCAGCTTAGGGACAGGGGGAGATACGCAGTATTTT | CASSLGTGGDTQYF
TRBJ1-1 | TRBV20-1 | . | . | TGCAGTGCTAGTGTCCCAGGGAAGGGAATGAACACTGAAGCTTTCTTT | CSASVPGKGMNTEAFF
TRBJ1-5 | TRBV19 | . | TRBD1 | TGTGCCAGTAGACCGGGACAGTCCTATCAGCCCCAGCATTTT | CASRPGQSYQPQHF
TRBJ2-7 | TRBV23-1 | once | TRBD2 | TGCGCCAGCAGTCAATCGTGCCAGCGGGACGGCACCTACGAGCAGTACTTC | CASSQSCQRDGTYEQYF
TRBJ1-2 | TRBV6-2/TRBV6-3 | . | . | TGTGCCAGCAGTTCTGGGGGCTACTATGGCTACACCTTC | CASSSGGYYGYTF
TRBJ2-1 | TRBV13 | . | TRBD2 | TGTGCCAGCAGATTAACTAGCGGGAGAGATGAGCAGTTCTTC | CASRLTSGRDEQFF
TRBJ1-1 | TRBV7-9 | . | . | TGTGCCAGCAGCTTAGGTGGGGCCAGTCGGAGTGGGACTGAAGCTTTCTTT | CASSLGGASRSGTEAFF
TRBJ2-1 | TRBV28 | once | TRBD2 | TGTGCCAGCATTCCGGCGGGAGGAAGCTCCTACAATGAGCAGTTCTTC | CASIPAGGSSYNEQFF
TRBJ1-4 | TRBV9 | once | . | TGTGCCAGCAGCGGCCTTTGGGACGGGAGTGAAAAACTGTTTTTT | CASSGLWDGSEKLFF
TRBJ2-3 | TRBV25-1 | few | TRBD2 | TGTGCCAGCAGTGAATCAATTTATGGGACTAGCGGTCCAGATACGCAGTATTTT | CASSESIYGTSGPDTQYF
TRBJ2-1 | TRBV30 | . | . | TGTGCCTGGAGTGGGCTAGCCCCTGCATACAATGAGCAGTTCTTC | CAWSGLAPAYNEQFF
TRBJ2-1 | TRBV19 | . | . | TGTGCCAGTAGTATAGATGGGCGCGGGGCTTACAATGAGCAGTTCTTC | CASSIDGRGAYNEQFF
TRBJ2-3 | TRBV5-4 | . | TRBD2 | TGTGCCAGCAGCTTAGGGGGTGGAGCGGGAGGGTCGGATACGCAGTATTTT | CASSLGGGAGGSDTQYF
TRBJ2-5 | TRBV5-1 | . | TRBD1 | TGCGCCAGCAGCAAGACAGGGTCAGAGACCCAGTACTTC | CASSKTGSETQYF
TRBJ1-2 | TRBV6-5 | . | . | TGTGCCAGCAGTTACTCGAGCGCAGGGGCAATTTATGGCTACACCTTC | CASSYSSAGAIYGYTF
TRBJ2-3 | TRBV28 | . | . | TGTGCCAGCAGTTCCCGGGGCAGGGGTAGTGCAGATACGCAGTATTTT | CASSSRGRGSADTQYF
TRBJ2-5 | TRBV19 | . | . | TGTGCCAGCAAGATGGGGCACAAACAAGAGACCCAGTACTTC | CASKMGHKQETQYF
TRBJ2-2 | TRBV19 | . | TRBD1 | TGTGCCAGTAGCCACTGGACAGGGGCCCTCACCGGGGAGCTGTTTTTT | CASSHWTGALTGELFF
TRBJ2-7 | TRBV3-1/TRBV3-2 | . | . | TGTGCCAGCAGCCATTCTGGGGCAACCTACGAGCAGTACTTC | CASSHSGATYEQYF
TRBJ2-1 | TRBV21-1 | . | . | TGTGCCAGCAGCTCAACAAATCCGGGACTAGCGGGACGCTCCTACAATGAGCAGTTCTTC | CASSSTNPGLAGRSYNEQFF
TRBJ2-1 | TRBV7-9 | few | TRBD2 | TGTGCCAGCAGCCCCGGACTAGCGGGCTACAATGAGCAGTTCTTC | CASSPGLAGYNEQFF
TRBJ2-5 | TRBV7-3 | . | TRBD2 | TGTGCCAGCAGCTTACCTAGCGGGAAAGAGACCCAGTACTTC | CASSLPSGKETQYF
TRBJ1-5 | TRBV3-1/TRBV3-2 | once | TRBD1 | TGTGCCAGCAGCCAAGGGACAGGGGGGGGTCAGCCCCAGCATTTT | CASSQGTGGGQPQHF
TRBJ2-5 | TRBV7-6 | . | TRBD2 | TGTGCCAGCAGCTCTAGCGGGAGTGGGGAGACCCAGTACTTC | CASSSSGSGETQYF
TRBJ2-7 | TRBV18 | . | TRBD1 | TGTGCCAGCTCATCAGAGACAGGGTTTGACTACGAGCAGTACTTC | CASSSETGFDYEQYF
TRBJ1-1 | TRBV7-9 | . | TRBD1 | TGTGCCAGCAGCTTAGAAGACAGGGGGCGGGCTGAAGCTTTCTTT | CASSLEDRGRAEAFF
TRBJ2-5 | TRBV28 | . | . | TGTGCCAGCAGTTTACTGGAGCCGGGGACCCAGTACTTC | CASSLLEPGTQYF
TRBJ2-7 | TRBV2 | . | TRBD2 | TGTGCCAGCAGTGACCGGACTAGCGGGTACACCTACGAGCAGTACTTC | CASSDRTSGYTYEQYF
TRBJ1-1 | TRBV7-9 | . | TRBD1 | TGTGCCAGCAGGGGCGAAGGGGGCGAGAACACTGAAGCTTTCTTT | CASRGEGGENTEAFF
TRBJ1-2 | TRBV28 | . | TRBD1 | TGTGCCAGCAGAACCGGGACAGGGAATGGCTACACCTTC | CASRTGTGNGYTF
TRBJ2-1 | TRBV19 | once | TRBD2 | TGTGCCAGTAGTGCCGGGACTAGCGGGGGGTGGAGCTCCTACAATGAGCAGTTCTTC | CASSAGTSGGWSSYNEQFF
TRBJ2-1 | TRBV29-1 | . | TRBD2 | TGCAGCGGTAGCGGGAGGTTAAACAATGAGCAGTTCTTC | CSGSGRLNNEQFF
TRBJ1-2 | TRBV6-5 | . | . | TGTGCCAGCAGTTACACGAGGGATTTCTATGGCTACACCTTC | CASSYTRDFYGYTF
TRBJ1-4 | TRBV25-1 | . | TRBD1 | TGTGCCAGCAGTACTAACACAGGGGCTGCAACTAATGAAAAACTGTTTTTT | CASSTNTGAATNEKLFF
TRBJ2-7 | TRBV28 | . | . | TGTGCCAGCAGTTTAGAGGGGGACCTCTACGAGCAGTACTTC | CASSLEGDLYEQYF
TRBJ2-4 | TRBV10-3 | once | TRBD1 | TGTGCCATCAGACCTGACAGGGGGCATCGGAACATTCAGTACTTC | CAIRPDRGHRNIQYF
TRBJ2-1 | TRBV5-4 | . | . | TGTGCCAGCAGCTTGGTGGTAGCTACTGAGCAGTTCTTC | CASSLVVATEQFF